The present T cell receptor (beta chain) was sequenced within a study of blood T cell repertoires in COVID-19. Study information: In each case, the material was cDNA or gDNA derived from T cells, B-cell-depleted T cells, or PBMCs.

The CDR3 loop spans 14 amino acids. V was clipped by 6 bases and J by 2 bases; unmatched bases: 6. Germline V gene data show CDR1 as MDHEN and CDR2 as SYDVKM. In Cohort 3, a recovered donor had either two negative PCRs, clearance, or symptom resolution. The protocol was immunoSEQ multiplex PCR, while the TCRdb copy is restricted to in-frame clones and leaves out a portion. The table lists around 300,000 clones, 75% to 90% of them singletons. The chain combines TRBV28 with TRBJ1-2, with TRBD1 matching 7 bases. The origin of this receptor is a young woman who had recovered from COVID-19. Sequencing was done on a sample of PBMCs or T cells enriched from blood (not recorded which). The CDR3, as DNA: TGTGCCAGCAGAACGACAGGGTCAAACTATGGCTACACCTTC. Its translation is CASRTTGSNYGYTF.